Listed below are T cell receptor beta chains from one sample, sequenced in a study of OX40 agonist ivuxolimab in advanced cancers. Sequenced by immunoSEQ multiplex PCR; TCRdb stores in-frame clones only, minus some. The sample contains about 100,000 clones, approximately 90% of which appear only once. The source was CD4+ or CD8+ T cells sorted from blood, collected in a trial of the OX40 agonist ivuxolimab. Every receptor here comes from an adult with an advanced solid tumor such as melanoma, head and neck, liver or kidney cancer. CDR3s leave out the opening cysteine and the closing phenylalanine or tryptophan. Each record gives: clone size, V gene, CDR3 protein. Only some rows state a clone size, as once, few, many or a class for expanded clones.

>NA|TRBV7-9
ASSLVLGAGETQY
>NA|TRBV19
ASSSGLAGWGDTQY
>once|TRBV7-2
ASSPTSSGGANEQF
>NA|TRBV7-9
ASSTRQGISGQETQY
>NA|TRBV5-3
ARSRKTEFPTEAF
>NA|TRBV2
ASPSLAGVSYEQF
>NA|TRBV4-3
ASSQDRANSEQY
>NA|TRBV9
ASSVETGFLNEQF
>NA|TRBV29-1
SVSGGPQSSYNEQF
>NA|TRBV7-9
ASSAQGEITEAF
>NA|TRBV5-6
ASSLKPGLDQY